The next 18 T cell receptor beta chains were all read from a single sample in a study of CD8 T cells in Susac syndrome. Random-hexamer reverse transcription was applied to about 0.45 to 1 ug RNA. TCRdb processed the immunoSEQ multiplex PCR reads anew with MiXCR; each CDR3 protein has one entry. The profile shows about 200,000 distinct CDR3 sequences, about 95% of them singletons. The sample consisted of CD4+ T cells from PBMCs. Every receptor here comes from a human donor with multiple sclerosis.

CDR3 loop: CATSTRGGYTEAFF. The CDR3 DNA follows: TGTGCCACCAGCACTCGGGGTGGGTACACTGAAGCTTTCTTT. The chain is built from TRBV15 and TRBJ1-1; D unclear. The CDR3 runs 14 residues. V lost 4 bases and J lost 3, with 12 bases in between. CDR1 is LNHNV and CDR2 is YYDKDF in the germline V gene (reference sequence).

V is TRBV10-1 and J is TRBJ2-3; D unclear. There are 15 residues in the CDR3. Trimming cost V 0 bases and J 4 bases, with 11 bases left between them. Germline V lookup: CDR1 WNHNN, CDR2 SYGVQD (reference sequence). CDR3 DNA: TGCGCCAGCAGTGAGTCGGGATTAAGCGCAGATACGCAGTATTTT. Its protein is CASSESGLSADTQYF.

The chain recombines TRBV20-1 with TRBJ1-1; D is unclear. The CDR3 totals 14 residues. From germline, CDR1 is DFQATT and CDR2 SNEGSKA (reference sequence). DNA of the CDR3: TGCAGCGCGCCGGCATGGGGAAGGAACACTGAAGCTTTCTTT. This encodes CSAPAWGRNTEAFF.

The chain employs TRBV23-1 and TRBJ2-1; D unclear. TRBV23-1 qualifies as an ORF whose function is uncertain. V was trimmed by 9 bases and J by 2 bases, leaving 11 bases between them. The CDR3 runs 13 residues. The chain's CDR3 is CARGTLPYNEQFF. CDR3 in DNA: TGCGCCAGGGGTACATTACCCTACAATGAGCAGTTCTTC.

The rearrangement links TRBV30 to TRBJ2-4; D call uncertain. Trimming stripped 6 bases from V and 0 bases from J, with 6 bases between. CDR1 GTSNPN and CDR2 SVGIG come from the germline V gene (reference sequence). The CDR3 is 12 amino acids. In nucleotides, the CDR3 is TGTGCCTGCTCCATAGCCAAAAACATTCAGTACTTC. As protein: CACSIAKNIQYF.

The chain joins TRBV6-1 to TRBJ2-7; D gene uncertain. Deletions cut 1 base from V and 6 bases from J, with 13 bases between. Germline V gene data show CDR1 as MNHNS and CDR2 as SASEGT. The CDR3 sequence is 14 residues long. The CDR3 nucleotides read TGTGCCAGCAGTGAAGTGCAAGGGAAGGCCGAGCAGTACTTC. Protein product: CASSEVQGKAEQYF.

The V call is TRBV5-1, the J call TRBJ1-2; D unclear. CDR3 length: 14 amino acids. Germline CDR1 is SGHRS and CDR2 is YFSETQ. V was clipped by 0 bases and J by 6 bases, with 12 bases between them. CDR3 nucleotide sequence: TGCGCCAGCAGCTTGGCCGTAGGCCGCAATGGCTACACCTTC. Amino acids: CASSLAVGRNGYTF. Looking up the rest from reference TRBV5-1 and TRBJ1-2 gives the full variable domain: KAGVTQTPRYLIKTRGQQVTLSCSPISGHRSVSWYQQTPGQGLQFLFEYFSETQRNKGNFPGRFSGRQFSNSRSEMNVSTLELGDSALYLCASSLAVGRNGYTFGSGTRLTVV.

This clonotype was counted only a few times. The chain is built from TRBV12-5 and TRBJ2-7; D perhaps matches TRBD2 (5 bases). The germline CDR1 and CDR2 sequences are LGHNT and FRNRAP. Trimming shortened V by 3 bases and J by 3 bases, and 9 bases separated the two germline ends. The CDR3 consists of 13 residues. CDR3 region: CASGFRGGYEQYF. The CDR3 DNA is TGTGCTAGTGGTTTTCGTGGAGGCTACGAGCAGTACTTC.

This chain joins TRBV6-5 and TRBJ2-3; D is ambiguous. Trimming took 8 bases from V and 3 from J, leaving 12 bases between them. Germline assignment: CDR1 MNHEY and CDR2 SVGAGI. The CDR3 runs 13 residues. CDR3 residues: CASLSEATDTQYF. CDR3 DNA: TGTGCCAGCTTGAGCGAGGCAACAGATACGCAGTATTTT.

The gene calls are TRBV6-5 and TRBJ1-5; 10 nucleotides agree with TRBD1. CDR3 length equals 14 residues. The trim removed 5 bases at V and 6 bases at J, leaving 4 bases unmatched. Looked up from germline, CDR1 is MNHEY and CDR2 is SVGAGI. The CDR3 spells CASSGTGVSQPQHF. The CDR3, as DNA: TGTGCCAGCAGTGGGACAGGGGTTAGTCAGCCCCAGCATTTT.

J is TRBJ1-4 and V is TRBV20-1; D call uncertain. This CDR3 contains 11 residues. V was pared by 5 bases and J by 12 bases, with 13 bases between. Looked up from germline, CDR1 is DFQATT and CDR2 is SNEGSKA (reference sequence). In DNA, the CDR3 is TGCAGTGCTCCAAGACCGCAAGAACTGTTTTTT. Its translation: CSAPRPQELFF.

The CDR3 bases are TGCGCCAGCAGCCAAGTGCGGGTGGAGCGACCCCTAAACCTTTACGAGCAGTACTTC. It codes for CASSQVRVERPLNLYEQYF. The gene calls are TRBV4-1 and TRBJ2-7, with a weak D call TRBD2 (5 bases). The CDR3 is 19 amino acids. The V end lost 1 base, the J end lost 4 bases, and 26 bases lay between the germline ends. Germline CDR1 and CDR2: MGHRA and YSYEKL.

J is TRBJ2-3 and V is TRBV19; 7 bases agree with TRBD1. Germline lookup yields CDR1 LNHDA and CDR2 SQIVND (reference sequence). With V trimmed by 6 bases and J by 1 base, 7 bases remained unmatched. The CDR3 totals 15 residues. The CDR3 region has the DNA TGTGCCAGTAGGGACACAGGGGACGGCACAGATACGCAGTATTTT. Protein product: CASRDTGDGTDTQYF.

V is TRBV9 and J is TRBJ2-3, with a possible D match to TRBD1 (6 bases). V lost 3 bases and J lost 2, with 13 bases in between. This CDR3 has 15 residues. CDR1 SGDLS and CDR2 YYNGEE come from the germline V gene. The CDR3 nucleotides are TGTGCCAGCAGCGCTCCGGGACACCCCACAGATACGCAGTATTTT. It specifies CASSAPGHPTDTQYF.

This chain uses TRBV9 with TRBJ2-5; unclear D gene. The CDR3 is 15 amino acids. V lost 2 bases and J lost 2, with 13 bases in between. Per the germline V gene, CDR1 is SGDLS and CDR2 is YYNGEE. CDR3 in DNA: TGTGCCAGCAGCGTCGACCGGGCCCCACAAGAGACCCAGTACTTC. Protein sequence: CASSVDRAPQETQYF.

The chain has TRBV12-3 or TRBV12-4 and TRBJ1-2, with D unresolved. Trimming removed 5 bases from V and 2 bases from J, with 15 bases in between. This CDR3 is built from 15 residues. CDR3 sequence: CASSPGHGVNYGYTF. In nucleotides, the CDR3 is TGTGCCAGCAGTCCTGGCCACGGGGTGAACTATGGCTACACCTTC.

The genes are TRBV20-1 and TRBJ2-3; 15 bases map to TRBD2. Germline trimming cut 5 bases from V and 4 bases from J; bases unmatched to any gene: 7. CDR3 size: 16 residues. Germline V gives CDR1 DFQATT, CDR2 SNEGSKA (reference sequence). The CDR3 region is CSAGTSGRRGPDTQYF. CDR3 in DNA: TGCAGTGCTGGGACTAGCGGGAGGCGAGGGCCAGATACGCAGTATTTT.

This chain uses TRBV6-4 with TRBJ2-7, with TRBD1 matching 7 bases. Germline CDR1 is MRHNA and CDR2 is SNTAGT. The CDR3 extends over 16 amino acids. V was pared by 6 bases and J by 2 bases, with 13 bases of the junction left unmatched. For the CDR3, the DNA is TGTGCCAGCAGATCCGGGACAGTCCTATGGGCCTACGAGCAGTACTTC. This gives the protein CASRSGTVLWAYEQYF.